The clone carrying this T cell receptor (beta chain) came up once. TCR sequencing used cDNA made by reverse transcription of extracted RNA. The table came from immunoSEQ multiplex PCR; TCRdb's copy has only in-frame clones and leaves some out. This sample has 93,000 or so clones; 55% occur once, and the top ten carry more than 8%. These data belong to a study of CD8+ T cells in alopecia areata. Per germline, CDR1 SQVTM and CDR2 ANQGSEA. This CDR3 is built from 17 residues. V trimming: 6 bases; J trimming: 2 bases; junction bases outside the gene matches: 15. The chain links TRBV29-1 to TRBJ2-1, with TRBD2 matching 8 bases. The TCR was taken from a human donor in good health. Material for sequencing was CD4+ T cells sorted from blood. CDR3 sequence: CSVPGLVAGFTYNEQFF. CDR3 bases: TGCAGCGTCCCGGGACTAGTTGCCGGATTTACCTACAATGAGCAGTTCTTC.